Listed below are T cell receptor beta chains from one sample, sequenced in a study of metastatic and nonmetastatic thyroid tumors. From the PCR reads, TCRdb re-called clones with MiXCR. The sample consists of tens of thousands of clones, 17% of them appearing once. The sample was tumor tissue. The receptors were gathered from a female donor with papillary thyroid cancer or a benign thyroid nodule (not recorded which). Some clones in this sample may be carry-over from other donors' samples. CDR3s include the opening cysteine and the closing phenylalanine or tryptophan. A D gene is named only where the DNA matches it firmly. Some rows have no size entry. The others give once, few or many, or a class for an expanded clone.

CDR3 DNA: TGTGCCAGCAGCCAAGATAGGATTAGGCAGTACTTC
CDR3 protein: CASSQDRIRQYF
CDR3 length: 12
D gene: .
clone size: many
V gene: TRBV14
J gene: TRBJ2-7

CDR3 DNA: TGTGCCATCAGCTATGACAGGGACATGAACGTCCTGACTTTC
CDR3 protein: CAISYDRDMNVLTF
CDR3 length: 14
D gene: TRBD1
clone size: many
V gene: TRBV10-3
J gene: TRBJ2-6

CDR3 DNA: TGTGCCAGCAGCTTGGGACAGCCCAGCGGAGGCTACACTTTC
CDR3 protein: CASSLGQPSGGYTF
CDR3 length: 14
D gene: TRBD1
clone size: .
V gene: TRBV5-1
J gene: TRBJ1-2

CDR3 DNA: TGCGCCAGCAGCCATAGGCGCGGGGGGAGTGAAGCTTTCTTT
CDR3 protein: CASSHRRGGSEAFF
CDR3 length: 14
D gene: .
clone size: many
V gene: TRBV4-3
J gene: TRBJ1-1

CDR3 DNA: TGTGCCACCCTGACTAGCGGGAGATCTGAGCAGTTCTTC
CDR3 protein: CATLTSGRSEQFF
CDR3 length: 13
D gene: TRBD2
clone size: many
V gene: TRBV10-3
J gene: TRBJ2-1

CDR3 DNA: TGTGCCAGCAGTGAAGGGCTGAACACTGAAGCTTTCTTT
CDR3 protein: CASSEGLNTEAFF
CDR3 length: 13
D gene: .
clone size: few
V gene: TRBV2
J gene: TRBJ1-1

CDR3 DNA: TGTGCCAGCAGCGTAGGAGTGGTGTGGGGAGATACGCAGTATTTT
CDR3 protein: CASSVGVVWGDTQYF
CDR3 length: 15
D gene: .
clone size: .
V gene: TRBV9
J gene: TRBJ2-3

CDR3 DNA: TGTGCCACCAGCAGAGATCGAGGACGACAGGGGTTACATGAGCAGTTCTTC
CDR3 protein: CATSRDRGRQGLHEQFF
CDR3 length: 17
D gene: TRBD1
clone size: many
V gene: TRBV15
J gene: TRBJ2-1

CDR3 DNA: TGTGCCAGCAGCTTAGGCCGGGCAGGGAACTATGGCTACACCTTC
CDR3 protein: CASSLGRAGNYGYTF
CDR3 length: 15
D gene: .
clone size: .
V gene: TRBV7-9
J gene: TRBJ1-2

CDR3 DNA: TGTGCCAGCAGCTTGTCAGTAGGGGCCAACTATGGCTACACCTTC
CDR3 protein: CASSLSVGANYGYTF
CDR3 length: 15
D gene: .
clone size: many
V gene: TRBV5-4
J gene: TRBJ1-2

CDR3 DNA: TGTGCCAGCAGCACGGGCCTACTGAAAGGGGAGCAGTACTTC
CDR3 protein: CASSTGLLKGEQYF
CDR3 length: 14
D gene: .
clone size: many
V gene: TRBV11-2
J gene: TRBJ2-7

CDR3 DNA: TGTGCCAGCAGCTTCATGCAGGCCATCCCAAACAATGAGCAGTTCTTC
CDR3 protein: CASSFMQAIPNNEQFF
CDR3 length: 16
D gene: .
clone size: .
V gene: TRBV11-2
J gene: TRBJ2-1

CDR3 DNA: TGTGCCAGCAGACTACACGGTCGGGTCACTGAAGCTTTCTTT
CDR3 protein: CASRLHGRVTEAFF
CDR3 length: 14
D gene: .
clone size: many
V gene: TRBV28
J gene: TRBJ1-1

CDR3 DNA: TGTGCCAGCAGTGGAACTACAGGGGTCTCCTACGATCAGTACTTT
CDR3 protein: CASSGTTGVSYDQYF
CDR3 length: 15
D gene: TRBD1
clone size: .
V gene: TRBV12-3/TRBV12-4
J gene: TRBJ1-6

CDR3 DNA: TGTGCTAGTGGGCCAACACCGGGGACAGGGGGAGAGGGATACAATGAGCAGTTCTTC
CDR3 protein: CASGPTPGTGGEGYNEQFF
CDR3 length: 19
D gene: TRBD1
clone size: many
V gene: TRBV12-5
J gene: TRBJ2-1

CDR3 DNA: TGTGCCAGCAGCTCATCGGATTCAGGGATCTTGAAGACCCAGTACTTC
CDR3 protein: CASSSSDSGILKTQYF
CDR3 length: 16
D gene: .
clone size: many
V gene: TRBV11-2
J gene: TRBJ2-5

CDR3 DNA: TGCGCCAGCGGCCAAGATGGTCGGTTGGCATGGGGTGAAGCTTTCTTT
CDR3 protein: CASGQDGRLAWGEAFF
CDR3 length: 16
D gene: .
clone size: .
V gene: TRBV4-1
J gene: TRBJ1-1

CDR3 DNA: TGTGCCAGCAGCGTAACCGTGACTCTGACCGTCTACGGGCAGTACTTC
CDR3 protein: CASSVTVTLTVYGQYF
CDR3 length: 16
D gene: .
clone size: .
V gene: TRBV9
J gene: TRBJ2-7

CDR3 DNA: TGTGCCAGCAGTGAGCCAGAGCGGGAAAGCTACGAGCAGTACTTC
CDR3 protein: CASSEPERESYEQYF
CDR3 length: 15
D gene: TRBD2
clone size: many
V gene: TRBV25-1
J gene: TRBJ2-7

CDR3 DNA: TGCAGTCCCCTGGGCCATCTAAACACCGGGGAGCTGTTTTTT
CDR3 protein: CSPLGHLNTGELFF
CDR3 length: 14
D gene: .
clone size: many
V gene: TRBV20-1
J gene: TRBJ2-2

CDR3 DNA: TGTGCCAGCAGTTACGTTAAACAGGGTCGATGTGAGACCCAGTACTTC
CDR3 protein: CASSYVKQGRCETQYF
CDR3 length: 16
D gene: .
clone size: few
V gene: TRBV6-5
J gene: TRBJ2-5

CDR3 DNA: TGTGCCAGCAGTTGCGCCCCGGGAGGGCCTATAGCGAACACCGGGGAGCTGTTTTTT
CDR3 protein: CASSCAPGGPIANTGELFF
CDR3 length: 19
D gene: TRBD2
clone size: many
V gene: TRBV6-6
J gene: TRBJ2-2

CDR3 DNA: TGTGCCAGCAGTTTCCCGGGGGCTAGAGGCACAGATACGCAGTATTTT
CDR3 protein: CASSFPGARGTDTQYF
CDR3 length: 16
D gene: .
clone size: many
V gene: TRBV28
J gene: TRBJ2-3

CDR3 DNA: TGTGCCAGCAGTGAACCCCCAGGGGCGAACTACAATGAGCAGTTCTTC
CDR3 protein: CASSEPPGANYNEQFF
CDR3 length: 16
D gene: .
clone size: many
V gene: TRBV2
J gene: TRBJ2-1

CDR3 DNA: TGTGCCAGCAGCTTAGTCAAAGAGACCCAGTACTTC
CDR3 protein: CASSLVKETQYF
CDR3 length: 12
D gene: .
clone size: many
V gene: TRBV11-2
J gene: TRBJ2-5

CDR3 DNA: TGTGCCAGCAGCTTAGATACCCACGTCCCTCAGACCCAGTACTTC
CDR3 protein: CASSLDTHVPQTQYF
CDR3 length: 15
D gene: .
clone size: many
V gene: TRBV11-2
J gene: TRBJ2-5

CDR3 DNA: TGTGCCACCAGTGCCGCGGACGGCTACGAGCAGTACTTC
CDR3 protein: CATSAADGYEQYF
CDR3 length: 13
D gene: .
clone size: many
V gene: TRBV24-1
J gene: TRBJ2-7

CDR3 DNA: TGCGCCAGCAGCCAAGATTGGGCAGACAATCAGCCCCAGCATTTT
CDR3 protein: CASSQDWADNQPQHF
CDR3 length: 15
D gene: .
clone size: many
V gene: TRBV4-3
J gene: TRBJ1-5

CDR3 DNA: TGTGCCAGCTCACCCGGACCCGAACCCTATGGCTACACCTTC
CDR3 protein: CASSPGPEPYGYTF
CDR3 length: 14
D gene: .
clone size: many
V gene: TRBV18
J gene: TRBJ1-2

CDR3 DNA: TGTGCCAGCAGGAAGGGACAGGGAAACGAGCAGTACTTC
CDR3 protein: CASRKGQGNEQYF
CDR3 length: 13
D gene: TRBD1
clone size: many
V gene: TRBV6-2/TRBV6-3
J gene: TRBJ2-7

CDR3 DNA: TGTGCCAGCAGCTTAGGGGTGGGGGGGCCCTATGGCTACACCTTC
CDR3 protein: CASSLGVGGPYGYTF
CDR3 length: 15
D gene: .
clone size: many
V gene: TRBV7-2
J gene: TRBJ1-2

CDR3 DNA: TGCGCCAGCAGTACGGGACAGTGTAACCCCGGGGAGCTGTTTTTT
CDR3 protein: CASSTGQCNPGELFF
CDR3 length: 15
D gene: TRBD1
clone size: .
V gene: TRBV5-1
J gene: TRBJ2-2

CDR3 DNA: TGTGCCACGGGGACTAGCGGGATTGGCACAAACATTCAGTACTTC
CDR3 protein: CATGTSGIGTNIQYF
CDR3 length: 15
D gene: TRBD2
clone size: few
V gene: TRBV6-1
J gene: TRBJ2-4

CDR3 DNA: TGCAGTGCTAGAGACCCCAGGGGCTCCTACGAGCAGTACTTC
CDR3 protein: CSARDPRGSYEQYF
CDR3 length: 14
D gene: .
clone size: many
V gene: TRBV20-1
J gene: TRBJ2-7

CDR3 DNA: TGCGCCAGCAGTTTCGTTACATCCTATGGCTACACCTTC
CDR3 protein: CASSFVTSYGYTF
CDR3 length: 13
D gene: .
clone size: .
V gene: TRBV28
J gene: TRBJ1-2

CDR3 DNA: TGTGCCAGCACTAGCCTAGCAAGCAAAAACATTCAGTACTTC
CDR3 protein: CASTSLASKNIQYF
CDR3 length: 14
D gene: .
clone size: many
V gene: TRBV27
J gene: TRBJ2-4

CDR3 DNA: TGTGCCAGCAGCTTCAGGGGTGCGATAACTGAAGCTTTCTTT
CDR3 protein: CASSFRGAITEAFF
CDR3 length: 14
D gene: .
clone size: many
V gene: TRBV7-2
J gene: TRBJ1-1

CDR3 DNA: TGCGCCAGCAGCTTGGATTTCTCCTGGTTGGGCACAGATACGCAGTATTTT
CDR3 protein: CASSLDFSWLGTDTQYF
CDR3 length: 17
D gene: .
clone size: .
V gene: TRBV5-1
J gene: TRBJ2-3

CDR3 DNA: TGTGCCAGCAGCTTACTTAAGGCAGATACGCAGTATTTT
CDR3 protein: CASSLLKADTQYF
CDR3 length: 13
D gene: .
clone size: many
V gene: TRBV7-3
J gene: TRBJ2-3

CDR3 DNA: TGTGCCAGCAGCGTCCTGTCCGGCGGGGAGCTGTTTTTT
CDR3 protein: CASSVLSGGELFF
CDR3 length: 13
D gene: .
clone size: many
V gene: TRBV9
J gene: TRBJ2-2

CDR3 DNA: TGTGCCAGCAGCCTATGGACAGGGGGCGAGCAGTACTTC
CDR3 protein: CASSLWTGGEQYF
CDR3 length: 13
D gene: TRBD1
clone size: many
V gene: TRBV7-3
J gene: TRBJ2-7

CDR3 DNA: TGTGCCAGCAGTTTAGGTGTAGGGGGCCCTGCTTTCTTT
CDR3 protein: CASSLGVGGPAFF
CDR3 length: 13
D gene: TRBD1
clone size: many
V gene: TRBV27
J gene: TRBJ1-1

CDR3 DNA: TGTGCCAGTAGCCTTCGGGAGGGCCTCATCGGGGAGCTGTTTTTT
CDR3 protein: CASSLREGLIGELFF
CDR3 length: 15
D gene: TRBD2
clone size: many
V gene: TRBV19
J gene: TRBJ2-2